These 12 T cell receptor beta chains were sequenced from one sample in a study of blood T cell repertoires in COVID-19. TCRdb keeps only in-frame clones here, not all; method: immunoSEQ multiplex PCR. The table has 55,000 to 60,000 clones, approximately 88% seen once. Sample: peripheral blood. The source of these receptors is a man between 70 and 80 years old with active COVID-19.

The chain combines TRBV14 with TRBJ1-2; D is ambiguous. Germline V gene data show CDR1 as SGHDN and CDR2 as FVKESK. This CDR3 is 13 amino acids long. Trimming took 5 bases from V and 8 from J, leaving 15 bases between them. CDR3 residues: CASSLRGAGGYTF. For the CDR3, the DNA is TGTGCCAGCAGCTTACGAGGTGCGGGGGGCTACACCTTC.

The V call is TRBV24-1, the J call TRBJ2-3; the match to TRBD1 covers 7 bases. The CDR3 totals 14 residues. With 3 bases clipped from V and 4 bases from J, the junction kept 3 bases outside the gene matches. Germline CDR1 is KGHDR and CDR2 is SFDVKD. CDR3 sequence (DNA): TGTGCCACCAGTGATGACAGGGTTGCAGATACGCAGTATTTT. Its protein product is CATSDDRVADTQYF.

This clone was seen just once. DNA for the CDR3: TGCAGTTCGCCCAGCTACAATGAGCAGTTCTTC. Translation: CSSPSYNEQFF. This chain joins TRBV20-1 and TRBJ2-1; no clear D gene. In germline, CDR1 is DFQATT, CDR2 SNEGSKA (reference sequence). The CDR3 is 11 amino acids. Trimming stripped 8 bases from V and 3 bases from J, with 8 bases between.

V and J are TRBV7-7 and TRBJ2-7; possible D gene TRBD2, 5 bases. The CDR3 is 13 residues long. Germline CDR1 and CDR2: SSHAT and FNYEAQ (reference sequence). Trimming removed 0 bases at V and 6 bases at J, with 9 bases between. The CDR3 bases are TGTGCCAGCAGCTTAGCGTGGGGAGCCGAGCAGTACTTC. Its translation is CASSLAWGAEQYF. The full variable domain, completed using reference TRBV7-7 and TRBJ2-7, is GAGVSQSPRYKVTKRGQDVTLRCDPISSHATLYWYQQALGQGPEFLTYFNYEAQPDKSGLPSDRFSAERPEGSISTLTIQRTEQRDSAMYRCASSLAWGAEQYFGPGTRLTVT.

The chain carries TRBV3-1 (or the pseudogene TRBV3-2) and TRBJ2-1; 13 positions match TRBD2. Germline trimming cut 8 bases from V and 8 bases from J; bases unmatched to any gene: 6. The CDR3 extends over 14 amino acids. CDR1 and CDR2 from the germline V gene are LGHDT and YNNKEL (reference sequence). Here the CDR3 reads CASVTSGRGHEQFF. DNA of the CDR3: TGTGCCAGCGTTACTAGCGGGAGGGGCCATGAGCAGTTCTTC.

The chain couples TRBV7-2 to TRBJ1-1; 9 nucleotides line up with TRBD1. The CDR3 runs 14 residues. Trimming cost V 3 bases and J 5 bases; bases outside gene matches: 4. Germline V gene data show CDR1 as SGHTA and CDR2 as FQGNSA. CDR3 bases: TGTGCCAGCAGCTTCCGACAGGGGGGAACTGAAGCTTTCTTT. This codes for CASSFRQGGTEAFF.

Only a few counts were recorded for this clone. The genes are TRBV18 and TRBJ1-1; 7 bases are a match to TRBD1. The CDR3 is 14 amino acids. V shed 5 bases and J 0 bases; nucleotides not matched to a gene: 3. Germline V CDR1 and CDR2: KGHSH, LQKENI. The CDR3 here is CASSATGVNTEAFF. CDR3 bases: TGTGCCAGCTCAGCTACAGGGGTGAACACTGAAGCTTTCTTT.

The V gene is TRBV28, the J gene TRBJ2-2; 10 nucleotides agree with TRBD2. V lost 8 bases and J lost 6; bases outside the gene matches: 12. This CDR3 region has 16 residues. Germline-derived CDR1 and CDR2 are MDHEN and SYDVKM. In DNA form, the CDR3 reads TGTGCCAGCTTGCCTAGCGGGAGAGGCTCGGCCGGGGAGCTGTTTTTT. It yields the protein CASLPSGRGSAGELFF.

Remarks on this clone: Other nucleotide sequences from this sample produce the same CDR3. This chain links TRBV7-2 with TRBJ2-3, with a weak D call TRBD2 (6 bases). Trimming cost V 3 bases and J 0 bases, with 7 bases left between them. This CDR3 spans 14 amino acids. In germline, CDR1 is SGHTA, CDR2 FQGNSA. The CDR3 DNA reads TGTGCCAGCAGCTTGGAGGGTAGCACAGATACGCAGTATTTT. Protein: CASSLEGSTDTQYF.

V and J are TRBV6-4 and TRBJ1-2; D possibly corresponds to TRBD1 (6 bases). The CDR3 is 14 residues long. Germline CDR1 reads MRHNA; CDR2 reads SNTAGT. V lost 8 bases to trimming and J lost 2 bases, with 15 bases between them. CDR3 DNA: TGTGCCAGCCGAGGGGGATCAGCCAACTATGGCTACACCTTC. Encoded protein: CASRGGSANYGYTF.

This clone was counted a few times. CDR3 nucleotides: TGTGCCAGCAGCCAAGATCCGGGACAGGGGGGGGAAAACATTCAGTACTTC. Its protein product is CASSQDPGQGGENIQYF. The chain is built from TRBV4-2 and TRBJ2-4; TRBD1 agrees at 11 bases. The CDR3 totals 17 residues. The ends lost 0 bases at V and 5 bases at J; junction bases unmatched: 6. Germline values: CDR1 LGHNA, CDR2 YNFKEQ.

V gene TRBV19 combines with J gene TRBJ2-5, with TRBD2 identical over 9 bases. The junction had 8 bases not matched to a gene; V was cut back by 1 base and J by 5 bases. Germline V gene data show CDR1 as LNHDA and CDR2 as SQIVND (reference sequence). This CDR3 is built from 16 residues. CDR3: CASSIGSGRVGETQYF. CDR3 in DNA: TGTGCCAGTAGTATAGGTAGCGGGAGAGTGGGGGAGACCCAGTACTTC.